This entry lists 9 T cell receptor beta chains sequenced from one sample in a study of neurological immune-mediated disorders. TCRdb redid the calling of the 5' RACE reads with MiXCR, one entry per CDR3 protein. In the table there are roughly 30,000 distinct CDR3 sequences, under 30% of which are singletons. Specimen: CD4+ T cells from blood. These receptors were taken from a man in his fifties or sixties with HTLV-1-associated myelopathy (HAM/TSP).

The chain has TRBV9 and TRBJ2-7; 7 bases are a match to TRBD1. Germline values: CDR1 SGDLS, CDR2 YYNGEE. V lost 0 bases and J lost 7; bases outside the gene matches: 4. The CDR3 is 13 residues long. This CDR3 is CASSVGQGTEQYF. The CDR3 DNA reads as TGTGCCAGCAGCGTAGGACAGGGAACGGAGCAGTACTTC.

This clonotype was recorded at least ten times. The CDR3 protein is CATSRDRAGLGYTF. The CDR3 DNA is TGTGCCACCAGCAGAGATCGGGCAGGTCTGGGCTACACCTTC. The chain couples TRBV15 to TRBJ1-2, with D unresolved. The CDR3 length is 14 residues. Trimming cost V 0 bases and J 8 bases, with 13 bases left between them. CDR1 is LNHNV, CDR2 YYDKDF, per germline (reference sequence). The whole variable domain, remainder taken from reference TRBV15 and TRBJ1-2, is DAMVIQNPRYQVTQFGKPVTLSCSQTLNHNVMYWYQQKSSQAPKLLFHYYDKDFNNEADTPDNFQSRRPNTSFCFLDIRSPGLGDTAMYLCATSRDRAGLGYTFGSGTRLTVV.

At least ten counts were recorded for this clonotype. The chain carries TRBV9 and TRBJ2-3; perhaps TRBD2 as D (5 bases). V was shortened by 0 bases and J by 4 bases, with 12 bases between the two germline ends. Germline V gives CDR1 SGDLS, CDR2 YYNGEE. CDR3 length equals 15 residues. The CDR3 coding sequence is TGTGCCAGCAGCGTAGCTACGAGGGCGGCAGATACGCAGTATTTT. Protein product: CASSVATRAADTQYF.

The sample holds many counts of this clonotype. The chain has TRBV7-9 and TRBJ2-1; 8 positions agree with TRBD1. The CDR3 has 15 amino acids. Germline CDR1 SEHNR, CDR2 FQNEAQ (reference sequence). The ends lost 6 bases at V and 9 bases at J; junction bases unmatched: 13. The CDR3 nucleotides are TGTGCCAGCAGTTCTACAGGGGGGAACGTTCTTGAGCAGTTCTTC. Protein sequence: CASSSTGGNVLEQFF.

This clonotype has a handful of counts. The chain employs TRBV10-2 and TRBJ2-1, with D possibly matching TRBD2 (7 bases). Germline CDR1 and CDR2: WSHSY and SAAADI. Trimming took off 6 bases at V and 7 bases at J, with 28 bases between the two ends. This CDR3 has 18 amino acids. CDR3 loop: CASRTLDGRQEAGNEQFF. The DNA of the CDR3 is TGCGCCAGCAGGACCTTAGACGGGAGACAGGAAGCGGGGAATGAGCAGTTCTTC.

This clonotype was picked up many times. The rearrangement uses TRBV20-1 and TRBJ1-3; D gene uncertain. The germline V and J ends were trimmed by 1 base and 7 bases, with 8 bases remaining between them. This CDR3 contains 12 residues. Germline V gene data show CDR1 as DFQATT and CDR2 as SNEGSKA (reference sequence). The CDR3 nucleotides read TGCAGTGCTAGAGCTGGATTCAACACCATATATTTT. This translates into CSARAGFNTIYF.

This clonotype has at least ten counts. This CDR3 reads CASSLLTGTGENQPQHF. DNA for the CDR3: TGTGCCAGCAGCTTGTTAACCGGGACAGGGGAAAATCAGCCCCAGCATTTT. The chain joins TRBV5-6 to TRBJ1-5; the match to TRBD1 covers 10 bases. This CDR3 comprises 17 residues. Germline V gene data show CDR1 as SGHDT and CDR2 as YYEEEE. V was pared by 1 base and J by 4 bases, with 8 bases of the junction left unmatched. The full variable domain, its missing parts supplied by reference TRBV5-6 and TRBJ1-5, is DAGVTQSPTHLIKTRGQQVTLRCSPKSGHDTVSWYQQALGQGPQFIFQYYEEEERQRGNFPDRFSGHQFPNYSSELNVNALLLGDSALYLCASSLLTGTGENQPQHFGDGTRLSIL.

This clonotype was recorded at least ten times. V usage is TRBV3-1 and J usage is TRBJ1-1, with a possible D match to TRBD1 (5 bases). This CDR3 spans 14 amino acids. Germline assignment: CDR1 LGHDT and CDR2 YNNKEL (reference sequence). The ends were cut back, 3 bases at V and 1 base at J, with 9 bases in the middle. The CDR3 is CASSHGQPNTEAFF. CDR3 coding DNA: TGTGCCAGCAGCCATGGACAACCGAACACTGAAGCTTTCTTT.

Many counts were recorded for this clonotype. The rearrangement uses TRBV5-1 and TRBJ1-1; D might be TRBD1 (5 bases). The CDR3 sequence is 14 residues long. V dropped 3 bases and J dropped 2 bases, with 11 bases sitting between them. CDR1 and CDR2 from the germline V gene are SGHRS and YFSETQ. Written as DNA, the CDR3 is TGCGCCAGCAGCTCAGGGATTCTTAACACTGAAGCTTTCTTT. Translation gives CASSSGILNTEAFF.